One TCR beta chain is described in this entry. The source of the sample is a study of blood T cell repertoires in COVID-19. The overall study: Spain, Italy and the United States supplied samples that represented acute and convalescent COVID-19. PBMCs, B-cell-depleted T cells, or T cells provided the cDNA or gDNA that made up the material.

CDR1 is MGHDK, CDR2 SYGVNS, per germline. CDR3 size: 14 residues. The V and J ends lost 6 bases and 5 bases respectively, with 16 bases between them. Authors' methods: Nucleated cell number was recorded as an estimate derived from reference gene primer amplification. Sequenced by immunoSEQ multiplex PCR; TCRdb stores in-frame clones only, minus some. V, J and clone size reflect that table, while D and trimming were determined from the DNA. This sample has tens of thousands of clones, with approximately 83% found just once. This TCR came from a man between 65 and 85 years old with acute or convalescent COVID-19. Material for sequencing was peripheral blood. The chain links TRBV25-1 to TRBJ2-5, with unresolved D. Written as DNA, the CDR3 is TGTGCCAGCAGCCAGACCTTAATGGAGGAGACCCAGTACTTC. This encodes CASSQTLMEETQYF. The full variable domain, in which reference TRBV25-1 and TRBJ2-5 provide the parts outside the CDR3, is EADIYQTPRYLVIGTGKKITLECSQTMGHDKMYWYQQDPGMELHLIHYSYGVNSTEKGDLSSESTVSRIRTEHFPLTLESARPSHTSQYLCASSQTLMEETQYFGPGTRLLVL.